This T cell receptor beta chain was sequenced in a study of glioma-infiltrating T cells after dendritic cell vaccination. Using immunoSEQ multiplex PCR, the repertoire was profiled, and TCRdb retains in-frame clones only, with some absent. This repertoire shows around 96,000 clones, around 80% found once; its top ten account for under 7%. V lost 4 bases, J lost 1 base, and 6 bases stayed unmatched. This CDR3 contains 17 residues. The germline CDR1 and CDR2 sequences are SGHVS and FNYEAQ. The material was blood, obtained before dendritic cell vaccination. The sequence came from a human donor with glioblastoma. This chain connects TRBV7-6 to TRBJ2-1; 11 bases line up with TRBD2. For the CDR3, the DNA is TGTGCCAGCAGCTCCTTTAGCGGGGGGGCATCCTACAATGAGCAGTTCTTC. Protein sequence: CASSSFSGGASYNEQFF.